This TCR beta chain was recorded in a study of T cell changes during pregnancy in multiple sclerosis. This CDR3 region has 14 residues. Losses at the gene ends were 7 bases for V and 7 bases for J; bases not matched to a gene: 8. Germline CDR1 SNHLY, CDR2 FYNNEI. Method: immunoSEQ multiplex PCR; TCRdb's copy keeps in-frame clones and lacks some. The data show tens of thousands of clones, 88% seen once. V and J are TRBV2 and TRBJ2-3; 10 bases match TRBD2. This TCR derives from a female donor in good health, enrolled as a control in a pregnancy study. This specimen consisted of CD4+ T cells from peripheral blood mononuclear cells, obtained in the first trimester of pregnancy. Here the CDR3 reads CASKEREGVNTQYF. The CDR3 DNA is TGTGCCAGCAAAGAGCGGGAGGGGGTAAATACGCAGTATTTT.